One sample yielded the 16 T cell receptor beta chains listed below, sequenced in a study of T cells in Graves' hyperthyroidism and ophthalmopathy. RNA transcripts provided the source from which TCR beta CDR3 regions were amplified. The TCR CDR3 first-round RT-PCR relied on the HTBI primer set. TCRdb itself ran the multiplex PCR reads through MiXCR, one entry per CDR3 protein. The table shows almost 250,000 distinct CDR3 sequences, with approximately 23% occurring only once. Sequences were obtained from blood. The receptors derive from a woman in her thirties or forties with Graves' ophthalmopathy.

This clonotype was found a few times. The chain carries TRBV28 and TRBJ1-1; D not certain. The CDR3 is 14 residues long. V lost 5 bases to trimming and J lost 0 bases, with 10 bases between them. The germline V gene has CDR1 MDHEN and CDR2 SYDVKM. The CDR3 DNA reads TGTGCCAGCAGTGCAGGTGGGATGAACACTGAAGCTTTCTTT. It translates to CASSAGGMNTEAFF.

This chain connects TRBV12-3 or TRBV12-4 to TRBJ2-7, with TRBD2 matching 7 bases. The CDR3 has 15 amino acids. J gave up 2 bases and V 3 bases, and 7 bases lay outside the gene matches. CDR3 amino acids: CASSFSGTIPYEQYF. CDR3 coding DNA: TGTGCCAGCAGTTTTTCCGGGACTATTCCCTACGAGCAGTACTTC.

The sample holds many counts of this clonotype. At one end the junction does not follow the germline gene, possibly because of a read error. The chain links TRBV7-7 to TRBJ2-5, with 10 bases matching TRBD1. The germline CDR1 and CDR2 sequences are SSHAT and FNYEAQ (reference sequence). This CDR3 comprises 15 residues. The CDR3 reads CASSLLRDRGETQYF. The DNA of the CDR3 is TGTGCTAGCAGCCTCCTCCGGGACAGGGGAGAGACCCAGTACTTC.

This clonotype has ten or more counts. The CDR3 is CASSYVRGGEWNTEAFF. The CDR3 DNA reads TGTGCCAGCAGTTACGTCAGAGGGGGCGAATGGAATACTGAAGCTTTCTTT. The genes are TRBV6-2 or TRBV6-3 and TRBJ1-1; TRBD1 aligns across 7 bases. The CDR3 runs to 17 residues. CDR1 is MNHEY, CDR2 SVGEGT, per germline. V was pared by 2 bases and J by 5 bases, with 14 bases of the junction left unmatched.

Worth noting for this clonotype: Because the CDR3's place on the DNA is in doubt, the DNA is left out and the CDR3 is given as listed by TCRdb. The chain uses TRBV2 and TRBJ1-1. The germline V gene has CDR1 SNHLY and CDR2 FYNNEI. Termini included, the CDR3 measures 22 amino acids. CDR3 in amino acids: CASSAQGGQYFGPGGSDTEAFF.

The gene calls are TRBV24-1 and TRBJ2-7; D unclear. CDR1 KGHDR and CDR2 SFDVKD come from the germline V gene. The ends were cut back, 2 bases at V and 5 bases at J, with 9 bases in the middle. The CDR3 consists of 13 residues. CDR3 bases: TGTGCCACCAGTGATTCCGGAAAGCACGAGCAGTACTTC. Translating it yields CATSDSGKHEQYF.

In its sample, this clonotype was seen many times. The V and J genes are TRBV5-4 and TRBJ2-2; 13 bases fit TRBD2. V shed 3 bases, J shed 0 bases, and the junction held 8 bases outside the gene matches. Looked up from germline, CDR1 is SGHNT and CDR2 is YYREEE (reference sequence). This CDR3 has 19 amino acids. The CDR3 is CASSSRTSGRRPNTGELFF. The CDR3 DNA follows: TGTGCCAGCAGCTCAAGGACTAGCGGGAGACGACCGAACACCGGGGAGCTGTTTTTT. The whole variable domain, filled in from reference TRBV5-4 and TRBJ2-2, reads ETGVTQSPTHLIKTRGQQVTLRCSSQSGHNTVSWYQQALGQGPQFIFQYYREEENGRGNFPPRFSGLQFPNYSSELNVNALELDDSALYLCASSSRTSGRRPNTGELFFGEGSRLTVL.

This clonotype was recorded many times. The V and J genes are TRBV6-1 and TRBJ2-7; D gene uncertain. CDR3 length: 13 residues. V gave up 8 bases and J gave up 2 bases, with 13 bases separating them. Germline V gives CDR1 MNHNS, CDR2 SASEGT. Written as DNA, the CDR3 is TGTGCCAGCTGTGTCGGTGAGACCTACGAGCAGTACTTC. This encodes CASCVGETYEQYF.

This clonotype appeared many times. The chain is built from TRBV20-1 and TRBJ1-2; unclear D gene. This CDR3 contains 14 residues. CDR1 is DFQATT and CDR2 is SNEGSKA in the germline V gene (reference sequence). V was trimmed by 0 bases and J by 0 bases, leaving 8 bases between them. The CDR3 coding sequence is TGCAGTGCTAGAGATTCCACGGCTAACTATGGCTACACCTTC. This gives the protein CSARDSTANYGYTF.

The chain is built from TRBV27 and TRBJ2-7; no reliable D call. Germline V lookup: CDR1 MNHEY, CDR2 SMNVEV (reference sequence). The CDR3 is 14 residues long. V lost 3 bases, J lost 0 bases, and 9 bases lay in between. The CDR3 region is CASSFTANSYEQYF. The CDR3 bases are TGTGCCAGCAGTTTCACAGCAAACTCCTACGAGCAGTACTTC.

Details on this clonotype: Its ends do not fully match the called genes, so a read error is possible. The rearrangement joins TRBV11-2 to TRBJ2-2; 8 bases are shared with TRBD2. The CDR3 length is 16 residues. Per the germline V gene, CDR1 is SGHAT and CDR2 is FQNNGV. The CDR3 reads CASSSPSERSGGELSF. The CDR3 bases are TGTGCCAGCAGCTCCCCTAGCGAGAGGTCGGGAGGGGAGCTGTCTTTT.

This clonotype showed up many times. Here the CDR3 reads CSARAQATYEQYF. CDR3 coding DNA: TGCAGTGCTAGGGCCCAGGCGACCTACGAGCAGTACTTC. The chain recombines TRBV20-1 with TRBJ2-7; D uncertain. Germline V gene sequence: CDR1 DFQATT, CDR2 SNEGSKA (reference sequence). This CDR3 is built from 13 residues. The germline V and J ends were trimmed by 3 bases and 2 bases, with 11 bases remaining between them.

This clonotype was detected ten times or more. V usage is TRBV3-1 and J usage is TRBJ1-5; TRBD1 matches 7 bases. In germline, CDR1 is LGHDT, CDR2 YNNKEL (reference sequence). The CDR3 sequence is 14 residues long. V lost 4 bases, J lost 7 bases, and 7 bases stayed unmatched. CDR3 sequence (DNA): TGTGCCAGCAGCCCCGGACAGGCAAGCCAGCCCCAGCATTTT. This encodes CASSPGQASQPQHF.

This clonotype was detected many times. The chain is built from TRBV18 and TRBJ2-2, with D unclear. Germline V gene lookup returns CDR1 KGHSH and CDR2 LQKENI. V was cut by 1 base and J by 5 bases, with 5 bases left in between. The CDR3 contains 13 residues. This chain's CDR3 is CASSPQGTGELFF. The CDR3 nucleotides read TGTGCCAGCTCACCACAGGGTACCGGGGAGCTGTTTTTT.

This clonotype occurred many times. The chain is built from TRBV20-1 and TRBJ1-3, with D tentatively TRBD1 (5 bases). This CDR3 is 15 amino acids long. The V gene's germline CDR1 is DFQATT and CDR2 SNEGSKA (reference sequence). The germline V and J ends were trimmed by 0 bases and 0 bases, with 9 bases remaining between them. The CDR3 DNA sequence: TGCAGTGCTAGAGAGGGACTGACCTCTGGAAACACCATATATTTT. Its protein product is CSAREGLTSGNTIYF.

This clonotype occurred many times. Written as DNA, the CDR3 is TGTGCCAGCAGCCAAGGGCCGGGAGAGACCCAGTACTTC. Protein: CASSQGPGETQYF. The chain employs TRBV3-1 and TRBJ2-5; no clear D. The CDR3 loop spans 13 amino acids. Trimming pared 1 base from V and 4 bases from J, leaving 7 bases between. The V gene's germline CDR1 is LGHDT and CDR2 YNNKEL (reference sequence).